This T cell receptor beta chain came from a study of blood T cells in healthy people across ages. PCR was performed a second time for about 7 to 12 cycles using a sample-barcoded 5' primer and a J-beta primer mix. MiXCR was run by TCRdb on the 5' RACE reads, yielding one entry per CDR3 protein. The sample holds over 700,000 distinct CDR3 sequences; 50% to 65% are singletons and the top ten take approximately 40%. Study-level findings and limits: Across the age range, TCR beta diversity per million T cells fell in a roughly linear way.

In regard to this clonotype: As yet, its antigen is unknown.

CDR3 length equals 11 residues. Germline trimming cut 7 bases from V and 13 bases from J; bases unmatched to any gene: 7. The rearrangement joins TRBV12-3 or TRBV12-4 to TRBJ2-1; TRBD1 aligns across 7 bases. The TCR originated in a man aged 80 or over in good health. Sequencing was done on a sample of blood. The CDR3: CASTKQGRQFF. The DNA of the CDR3 is TGTGCCAGCACTAAACAGGGGCGCCAGTTCTTC.